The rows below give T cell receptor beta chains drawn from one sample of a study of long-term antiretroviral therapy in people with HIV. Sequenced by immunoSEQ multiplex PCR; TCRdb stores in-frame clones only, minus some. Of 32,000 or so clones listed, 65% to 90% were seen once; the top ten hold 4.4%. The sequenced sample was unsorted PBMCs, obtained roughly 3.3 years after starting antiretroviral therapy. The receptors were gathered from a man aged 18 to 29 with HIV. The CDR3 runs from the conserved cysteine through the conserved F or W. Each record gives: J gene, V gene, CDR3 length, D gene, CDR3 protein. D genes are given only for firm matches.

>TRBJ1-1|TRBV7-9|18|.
CASSLTNIGGAGRTEAFF
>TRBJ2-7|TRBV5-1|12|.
CASSLDLYEQYF
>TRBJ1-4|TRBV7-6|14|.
CASIADRRNEKLFF
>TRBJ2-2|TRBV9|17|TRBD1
CASSVEGDRGDTGELFF
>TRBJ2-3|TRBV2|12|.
CASRLDGDTQYF
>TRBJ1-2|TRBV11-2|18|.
CASSLSTVRRTVNYGYTF
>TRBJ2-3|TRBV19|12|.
CASGEFTDTQYF
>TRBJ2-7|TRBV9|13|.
CASSPNSGYEQYF
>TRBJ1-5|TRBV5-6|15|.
CASSLQPYSNQPQHF
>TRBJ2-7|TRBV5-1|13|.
CASSLEPRNEQYF
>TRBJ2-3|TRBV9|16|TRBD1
CASSSKTGGYADTQYF
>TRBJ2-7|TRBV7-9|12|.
CASSSGVVEQYF
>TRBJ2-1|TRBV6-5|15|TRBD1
CASSYRDSSYNEQFF
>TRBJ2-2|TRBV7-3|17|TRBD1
CASSLKGTGANTGELFF
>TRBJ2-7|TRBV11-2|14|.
CASSFITGRYEQYF
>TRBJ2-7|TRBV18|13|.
CASSGTDAYEQYF
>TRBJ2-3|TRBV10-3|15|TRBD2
CAISEGRAGTDTQYF
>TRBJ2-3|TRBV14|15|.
CASSQDLFPGDTQYF
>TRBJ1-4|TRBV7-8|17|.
CASSSHRESVLNEKLFF
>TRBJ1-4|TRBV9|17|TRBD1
CASSVDRGNIGNEKLFF
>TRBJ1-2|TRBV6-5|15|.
CASSYWAGSPDGYTF
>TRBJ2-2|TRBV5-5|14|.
CASSFVADTGELFF
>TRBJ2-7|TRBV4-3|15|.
CASSQDGVGKGEQYF
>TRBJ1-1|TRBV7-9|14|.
CASSDDRRNTEAFF
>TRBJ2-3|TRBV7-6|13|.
CASSLDSPDTQYF
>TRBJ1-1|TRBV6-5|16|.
CASSYSISPLNTEAFF
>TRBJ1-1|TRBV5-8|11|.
CASSSDSEAFF
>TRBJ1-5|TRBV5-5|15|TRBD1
CASSSYDRASQPQHF
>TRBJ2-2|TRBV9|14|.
CASSVGGVGGELFF
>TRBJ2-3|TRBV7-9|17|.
CASSWTVQEAATDTQYF
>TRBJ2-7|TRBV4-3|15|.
CASSQDEGSSYEQYF
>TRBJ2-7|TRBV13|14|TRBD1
CASSWGQGAREQYF
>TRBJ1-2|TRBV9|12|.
CASSADNGGYTF
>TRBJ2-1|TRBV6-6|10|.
CASSLNEQFF
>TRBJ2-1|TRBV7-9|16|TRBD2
CASRDGLAGGRSEQFF
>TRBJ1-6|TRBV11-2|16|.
CASSSLHNLLNSPLHF
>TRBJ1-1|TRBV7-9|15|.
CASSLLWREGTEAFF
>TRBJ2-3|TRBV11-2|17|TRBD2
CASSPWTSGVSTDTQYF
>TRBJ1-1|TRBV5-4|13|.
CASSVGLKFEAFF
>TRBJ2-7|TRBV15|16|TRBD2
CATSRDVMTGGYEQYF
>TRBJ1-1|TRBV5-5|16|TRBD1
CASSLYPTGVNTEAFF
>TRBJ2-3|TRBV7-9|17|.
CASSLMSGDPWSDTQYF
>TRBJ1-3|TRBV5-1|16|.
CASSQTSLSSGNTIYF
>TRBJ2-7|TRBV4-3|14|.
CASSQDSGAYEQYF
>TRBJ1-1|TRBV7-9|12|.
CASRRGRSEAFF
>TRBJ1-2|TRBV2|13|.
CASSESGAGGYTF